The rows below give T cell receptor beta chains drawn from one sample of a study of glioma-infiltrating T cells. TCRdb recomputed calls from the multiplex PCR reads with MiXCR, one row per CDR3 protein. The sample has roughly 200,000 distinct CDR3 sequences; around 40% are singletons. The material sequenced was glioma tissue, nonneoplastic brain tissue, or PBMCs (not recorded which). These receptors all come from a human donor with low-grade glioma or glioblastoma, undergoing nonglioma brain surgery, or in good health (not recorded which). Both conserved end residues are part of each CDR3. D genes are given only for firm matches. Clone sizes are given selectively: once, few, many, or a class where the clone is expanded.

J gene: TRBJ2-3; clone size: NA; V gene: TRBV28; D gene: TRBD1; CDR3 DNA: TGTGCCAGCAGTTCTACGGGACAGGGAAGCACAGATACGCAGTATTTT; CDR3 protein: CASSSTGQGSTDTQYF
J gene: TRBJ2-3; clone size: many; V gene: TRBV5-1; D gene: NA; CDR3 DNA: TGCGCCAGCAGTTCCAGACAGACAGATACGCAGTATTTT; CDR3 protein: CASSSRQTDTQYF
J gene: TRBJ2-5; clone size: few; V gene: TRBV7-2; D gene: TRBD2; CDR3 DNA: TGTGCCAGCAGCTCCGCGGGAGGGGGCGGCGAGGAGACCCAGTACTTC; CDR3 protein: CASSSAGGGGEETQYF
J gene: TRBJ2-3; clone size: NA; V gene: TRBV5-1; D gene: TRBD1; CDR3 DNA: TGCGCCAGCATCCCGTCGACAGGGGGGACAGATTCGCAGTATTTT; CDR3 protein: CASIPSTGGTDSQYF
J gene: TRBJ2-7; clone size: many; V gene: TRBV4-2; D gene: NA; CDR3 DNA: TGTGCCAGCAGCCAAGAAACAGGTCACGAGCAGTACTTC; CDR3 protein: CASSQETGHEQYF
J gene: TRBJ2-1; clone size: NA; V gene: TRBV5-4; D gene: TRBD2; CDR3 DNA: TGTGCCAGCAGCCCGTTAGCGGGATCCGATGAGCAGTTCTTC; CDR3 protein: CASSPLAGSDEQFF
J gene: TRBJ2-1; clone size: many; V gene: TRBV14; D gene: TRBD1; CDR3 DNA: TGTGCCAGCTCGGGACAGGGGTACAATGAGCAGTTCTTC; CDR3 protein: CASSGQGYNEQFF
J gene: TRBJ1-1; clone size: NA; V gene: TRBV28; D gene: TRBD1; CDR3 DNA: TGTGCCAGCAGTGGGACAGGCCCCAACACTGAAGCTTCCTTT; CDR3 protein: CASSGTGPNTEASF
J gene: TRBJ2-1; clone size: many; V gene: TRBV6-1; D gene: TRBD1; CDR3 DNA: TGTGCCAGCAGATGGGGGACAGGGGGGGTAAATGAGCAGTTCTTC; CDR3 protein: CASRWGTGGVNEQFF
J gene: TRBJ1-2; clone size: many; V gene: TRBV28; D gene: NA; CDR3 DNA: TGTGCCAGCAGTTCGCAGGCCAGCTTCTATGGCTACACCTTC; CDR3 protein: CASSSQASFYGYTF
J gene: TRBJ2-3; clone size: NA; V gene: TRBV11-2; D gene: TRBD1; CDR3 DNA: TGTGCCAGCAGCTTATACAGGGGGCCTCGGCCTACGCAGTATTTT; CDR3 protein: CASSLYRGPRPTQYF
J gene: TRBJ2-3; clone size: many; V gene: TRBV4-2; D gene: TRBD2; CDR3 DNA: TGTGCCAGCAGCCCCGGGACTAGCGGTAGCACAGATACGCAGTATTTT; CDR3 protein: CASSPGTSGSTDTQYF
J gene: TRBJ2-7; clone size: NA; V gene: TRBV5-1; D gene: NA; CDR3 DNA: TGCTCCAGCAGCTCCCTACGCCGGGACTCAAATGAGGAGCAGTACTTC; CDR3 protein: CSSSSLRRDSNEEQYF
J gene: TRBJ2-3; clone size: few; V gene: TRBV12-3/TRBV12-4; D gene: TRBD2; CDR3 DNA: TGTGCCAGCAGCTCCGCCGCTTCACTAGCGGATACGCAGTATTTT; CDR3 protein: CASSSAASLADTQYF
J gene: TRBJ2-1; clone size: NA; V gene: TRBV6-4; D gene: NA; CDR3 DNA: TGTGCCAGCAGGCACCTAGAGCCCTACTACAGTGAGCAGTTCTTC; CDR3 protein: CASRHLEPYYSEQFF
J gene: TRBJ1-2; clone size: NA; V gene: TRBV30; D gene: NA; CDR3 DNA: TGTGCCTGGAGTTCTGGGGGTGGCTACACCTTC; CDR3 protein: CAWSSGGGYTF
J gene: TRBJ2-7; clone size: many; V gene: TRBV20-1; D gene: NA; CDR3 DNA: TGCAGTGCTGGGGGGACGGGTGAGTTCTACGAGCAGTACTTC; CDR3 protein: CSAGGTGEFYEQYF
J gene: TRBJ2-5; clone size: few; V gene: TRBV2; D gene: NA; CDR3 DNA: TGTGCCAGCAGGGTCATCGAGACCCAGTACTTC; CDR3 protein: CASRVIETQYF
J gene: TRBJ2-1; clone size: many; V gene: TRBV6-1; D gene: TRBD2; CDR3 DNA: TGTGCCAGCAAGGCTAGCGGGAGCCGGTTGGATGAGCAGTTCTTC; CDR3 protein: CASKASGSRLDEQFF
J gene: TRBJ2-7; clone size: few; V gene: TRBV7-2; D gene: TRBD2; CDR3 DNA: TGTGCCAGCAGCATAACCGGGACTAGCGGGAGGCCTTACGAGCAGTACTTC; CDR3 protein: CASSITGTSGRPYEQYF
J gene: TRBJ1-5; clone size: once; V gene: TRBV19; D gene: TRBD1; CDR3 DNA: TGTGCCACTACACTTCGGGACAGGAGCAATCAGCCCCAGAATTTT; CDR3 protein: CATTLRDRSNQPQNF
J gene: TRBJ2-1; clone size: NA; V gene: TRBV6-2/TRBV6-3; D gene: NA; CDR3 DNA: TGTGCCAGCAGTGACCTTACCGGGAGATACTTCGGTGAGCAGTTCTTT; CDR3 protein: CASSDLTGRYFGEQFF
J gene: TRBJ2-3; clone size: many; V gene: TRBV19; D gene: TRBD1; CDR3 DNA: TGTGCCAGTAGTACCTCCACACCGGGACAGGGGGCAGATACGCAGTATTTT; CDR3 protein: CASSTSTPGQGADTQYF
J gene: TRBJ1-1; clone size: few; V gene: TRBV2; D gene: NA; CDR3 DNA: TGTGCCAGCAGTGCGGGCTCCAGCTCTGAAGCTTTCTTT; CDR3 protein: CASSAGSSSEAFF
J gene: TRBJ2-2; clone size: NA; V gene: TRBV7-6; D gene: NA; CDR3 DNA: TGTGCCACCGGGACGGAGGCCGGGGAGCTGTTTTTT; CDR3 protein: CATGTEAGELFF
J gene: TRBJ2-5; clone size: NA; V gene: TRBV5-4; D gene: NA; CDR3 DNA: TGTGCCAGCAGCTTGAAGGGACCCCAAGAGACCCAGTACTTC; CDR3 protein: CASSLKGPQETQYF
J gene: TRBJ2-7; clone size: NA; V gene: TRBV6-6; D gene: NA; CDR3 DNA: TGTGCCAGCACCCGGGAATTCTCCTACGAGCAGCACTTC; CDR3 protein: CASTREFSYEQHF
J gene: TRBJ1-2; clone size: once; V gene: TRBV12-3/TRBV12-4; D gene: NA; CDR3 DNA: TGTGCCAGCATTTTATCTGGGGGGGGCAACTATGGCTACACCTTC; CDR3 protein: CASILSGGGNYGYTF
J gene: TRBJ1-2; clone size: few; V gene: TRBV12-3/TRBV12-4; D gene: NA; CDR3 DNA: TGTGCCAGCAGTCGGACACAGGCGCCATTCACTAACTATGGCTACACCTTC; CDR3 protein: CASSRTQAPFTNYGYTF
J gene: TRBJ2-7; clone size: NA; V gene: TRBV29-1; D gene: TRBD1; CDR3 DNA: TGCAGCGTTGTTGGGACAGAGGTCTCCGAGCAGTACTTC; CDR3 protein: CSVVGTEVSEQYF
J gene: TRBJ2-7; clone size: many; V gene: TRBV20-1; D gene: NA; CDR3 DNA: TGCAGTGCTAGTGAGCAGGGGACCTACTACGAGCAGTACTTC; CDR3 protein: CSASEQGTYYEQYF
J gene: TRBJ2-5; clone size: few; V gene: TRBV14; D gene: NA; CDR3 DNA: TGTGCCAGCAGCCAAGCAGGGGGACTGACCCAGTACTTC; CDR3 protein: CASSQAGGLTQYF
J gene: TRBJ2-1; clone size: NA; V gene: TRBV4-1; D gene: TRBD2; CDR3 DNA: TGCGCCAGCAGCCAAGACCGACTAGCGGGGTTCAATGAGCAGTTCTTC; CDR3 protein: CASSQDRLAGFNEQFF
J gene: TRBJ2-7; clone size: many; V gene: TRBV28; D gene: TRBD1; CDR3 DNA: TGTGCCAGCAGTAGGGACAGCGACAGCTCCTACGAGCAGTACTTC; CDR3 protein: CASSRDSDSSYEQYF
J gene: TRBJ2-5; clone size: NA; V gene: TRBV2; D gene: NA; CDR3 DNA: TGTGCCAGCAGTATTGACAGTACCGAGACCCAGTACTTC; CDR3 protein: CASSIDSTETQYF
J gene: TRBJ1-1; clone size: many; V gene: TRBV19; D gene: TRBD1; CDR3 DNA: TGTGCCAGTGTAGACAGGGAGAACACTGAAGCTTTCTTT; CDR3 protein: CASVDRENTEAFF
J gene: TRBJ2-3; clone size: many; V gene: TRBV7-2; D gene: NA; CDR3 DNA: TGTGCCAGCAGCTCTCGTACAGGAATAATCACAGATACGCAGTATTTT; CDR3 protein: CASSSRTGIITDTQYF
J gene: TRBJ2-7; clone size: NA; V gene: TRBV12-3/TRBV12-4; D gene: NA; CDR3 DNA: TGTGCCAGCAGTCCCCCGGTATACATAAAACCCGAGCAGTACTTC; CDR3 protein: CASSPPVYIKPEQYF
J gene: TRBJ1-5; clone size: NA; V gene: TRBV12-3/TRBV12-4; D gene: NA; CDR3 DNA: TGTGCCAGCATCGGCCAAGGAGTAAGCAATCAGCCCCATCATTTT; CDR3 protein: CASIGQGVSNQPHHF
J gene: TRBJ2-5; clone size: few; V gene: TRBV10-3; D gene: TRBD2; CDR3 DNA: TGTGCCATCAGTGGAGGGAGGGCCCAAGAGACCCAGTACTTC; CDR3 protein: CAISGGRAQETQYF
J gene: TRBJ1-2; clone size: many; V gene: TRBV6-1; D gene: TRBD1; CDR3 DNA: TGTGCCAGCAGAACGACAGGGGTGGGGTATGGCTACACCTTC; CDR3 protein: CASRTTGVGYGYTF
J gene: TRBJ2-1; clone size: many; V gene: TRBV28; D gene: TRBD1; CDR3 DNA: TGTGCCAGCAGTTTAGGACAGGAGAACAATGAGCAGTTCTTC; CDR3 protein: CASSLGQENNEQFF
J gene: TRBJ2-7; clone size: many; V gene: TRBV28; D gene: NA; CDR3 DNA: TGTGCCAGCAGTTCCCCGCAGGAATACGAGCAGTACTTC; CDR3 protein: CASSSPQEYEQYF
J gene: TRBJ2-7; clone size: NA; V gene: TRBV2; D gene: TRBD2; CDR3 DNA: TGTGCCAGCAGCATTCAAAGCGGGAGGAGAGGGCACGAGCAGTACTTC; CDR3 protein: CASSIQSGRRGHEQYF
J gene: TRBJ2-1; clone size: NA; V gene: TRBV2; D gene: TRBD2; CDR3 DNA: TGTGCCAGCAGCGCTCCGGGTGGTTACAGCGGGAGGAGGTCCTACAATGAGCAGTTCTTC; CDR3 protein: CASSAPGGYSGRRSYNEQFF
J gene: TRBJ2-2; clone size: NA; V gene: TRBV10-3; D gene: NA; CDR3 DNA: TGTGCCATCAGTGAGATAGGCCAGCCGAACACCGGGGAGCTGTTTTTT; CDR3 protein: CAISEIGQPNTGELFF